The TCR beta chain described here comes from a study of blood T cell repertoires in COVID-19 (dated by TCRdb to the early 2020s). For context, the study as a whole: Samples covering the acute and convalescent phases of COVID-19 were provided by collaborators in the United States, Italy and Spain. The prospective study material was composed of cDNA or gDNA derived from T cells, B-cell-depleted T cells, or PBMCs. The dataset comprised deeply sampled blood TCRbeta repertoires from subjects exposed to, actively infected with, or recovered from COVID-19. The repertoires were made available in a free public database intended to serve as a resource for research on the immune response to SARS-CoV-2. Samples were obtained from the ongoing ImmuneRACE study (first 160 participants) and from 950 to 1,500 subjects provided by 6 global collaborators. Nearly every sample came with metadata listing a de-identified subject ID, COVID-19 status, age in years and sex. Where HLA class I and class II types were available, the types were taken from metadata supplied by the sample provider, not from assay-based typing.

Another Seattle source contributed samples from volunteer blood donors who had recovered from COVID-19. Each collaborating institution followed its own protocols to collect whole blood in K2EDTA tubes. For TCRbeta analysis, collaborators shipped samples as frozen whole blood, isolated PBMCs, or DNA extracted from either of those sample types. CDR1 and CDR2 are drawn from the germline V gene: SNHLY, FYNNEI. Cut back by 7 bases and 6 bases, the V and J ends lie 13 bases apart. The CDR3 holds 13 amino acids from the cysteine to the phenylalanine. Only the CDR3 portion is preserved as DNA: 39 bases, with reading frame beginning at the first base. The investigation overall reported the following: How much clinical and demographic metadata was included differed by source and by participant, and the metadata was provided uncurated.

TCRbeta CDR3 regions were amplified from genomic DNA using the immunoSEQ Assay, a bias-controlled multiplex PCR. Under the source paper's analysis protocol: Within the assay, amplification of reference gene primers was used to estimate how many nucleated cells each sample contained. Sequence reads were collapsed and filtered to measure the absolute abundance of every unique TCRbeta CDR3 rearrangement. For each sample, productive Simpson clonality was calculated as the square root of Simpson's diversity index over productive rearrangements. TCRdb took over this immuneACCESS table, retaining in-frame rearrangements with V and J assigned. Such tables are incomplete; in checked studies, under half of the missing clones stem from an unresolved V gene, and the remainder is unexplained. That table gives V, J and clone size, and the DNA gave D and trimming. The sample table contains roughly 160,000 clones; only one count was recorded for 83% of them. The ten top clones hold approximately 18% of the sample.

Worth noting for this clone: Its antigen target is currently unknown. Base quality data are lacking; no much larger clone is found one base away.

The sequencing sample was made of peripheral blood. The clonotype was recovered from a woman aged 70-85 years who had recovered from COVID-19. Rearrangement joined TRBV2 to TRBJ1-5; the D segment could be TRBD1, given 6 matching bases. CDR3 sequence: CASNRGGAQPQHF. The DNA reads TGTGCCAGCAATCGGGGGGGGGCTCAGCCCCAGCATTTT.